These 16 T cell receptor beta chains were sequenced from one sample in a study of immune evolution from preneoplasia to lung adenocarcinoma. Libraries were prepared by immunoSEQ multiplex PCR; TCRdb keeps only in-frame clonotypes and omits some of them. The sample shows about 26,000 clones, less than 80% of them seen only once. The specimen was FFPE invasive lung adenocarcinoma tissue. These receptors all come from a person between 60 and 69 years old with invasive lung adenocarcinoma. Some clones in this sample may be carry-over from other donors' samples.

V usage is TRBV6-6 and J usage is TRBJ1-4; unclear D gene. Germline V lookup: CDR1 MNHNY, CDR2 SVGAGI (reference sequence). The germline V and J ends were trimmed by 8 bases and 0 bases, with 10 bases remaining between them. The CDR3 runs to 14 residues. The CDR3 region is CASVEASTNEKLFF. CDR3 sequence (DNA): TGTGCCAGCGTGGAGGCCTCAACTAATGAAAAACTGTTTTTT.

V usage is TRBV21-1 and J usage is TRBJ1-5; TRBD1, as called in the table, went unchecked against the DNA. TRBV21-1 is flagged as a pseudogene. This CDR3 is built from 14 residues. CDR3 nucleotide sequence: TGTGCCAGCAGCAAACAGGGGGACAATCAGCCCCAGCATTTT. Residues: CASSKQGDNQPQHF.

The chain couples TRBV18 to TRBJ2-7; D gene uncertain. V lost 1 base and J 0 bases, leaving 7 bases between the germline ends. The V gene's germline CDR1 is KGHSH and CDR2 LQKENI. This CDR3 comprises 14 residues. The CDR3 reads CASSPREGSYEQYF. Written as DNA, the CDR3 is TGTGCCAGCTCACCACGGGAAGGCTCCTACGAGCAGTACTTC.

A remark on this clone: The same CDR3 can be traced to other DNA sequences in this sample. V gene TRBV7-2 combines with J gene TRBJ2-1, with D tentatively TRBD2 (6 bases). V shed 5 bases and J shed 4 bases, with 9 bases lying between them. Germline V gene lookup returns CDR1 SGHTA and CDR2 FQGNSA. This CDR3 has 13 amino acids. Here the CDR3 DNA reads TGTGCCAGCAGCCTGACTAGTTACAATGAGCAGTTCTTC. Its protein is CASSLTSYNEQFF.

The J gene is TRBJ2-5, the V gene TRBV7-9, with D possibly being TRBD2 (6 bases). V was cut by 7 bases and J by 0 bases, with 9 bases left in between. Germline values: CDR1 SEHNR, CDR2 FQNEAQ (reference sequence). The CDR3 length is 13 residues. CDR3 loop: CASMEGYQETQYF. Written as DNA, the CDR3 is TGTGCCAGCATGGAGGGATACCAAGAGACCCAGTACTTC.

The J gene is TRBJ2-2, the V gene TRBV9; the D is unclear. Germline V gene data show CDR1 as SGDLS and CDR2 as YYNGEE. V shed 4 bases and J shed 5 bases, with 6 bases lying between them. CDR3 length: 12 residues. DNA of the CDR3: TGTGCCAGCAGCCCCCCTACCGGGGAGCTGTTTTTT. It specifies CASSPPTGELFF.

The chain combines TRBV5-1 with TRBJ2-7; D is possibly TRBD1 (6 bases). Per the germline V gene, CDR1 is SGHRS and CDR2 is YFSETQ. The germline V and J ends were trimmed by 5 bases and 5 bases, with 20 bases remaining between them. The CDR3 sequence is 15 residues long. The CDR3, as DNA: TGCGCCAGCAGTTGGGGTATCCAGGGGTTCCACGAGCAGTACTTC. It translates to CASSWGIQGFHEQYF.

The chain couples TRBV6-1 to TRBJ1-1; D not certain. The CDR3 covers 14 residues. The germline gives CDR1 MNHNS, CDR2 SASEGT. Between the trimmed V and J ends, which lost 6 bases and 4 bases, there was a span of 15 bases. The CDR3 DNA reads as TGTGCCAGCAGCCCTATGGGGAGGCCCACTGAAGCTTTCTTT. Its protein product is CASSPMGRPTEAFF.

The rearrangement links TRBV6-1 to TRBJ1-5; D is uncertain. CDR1 and CDR2 (germline): MNHNS, SASEGT. The CDR3 has 14 amino acids. Trimming removed 5 bases from V and 3 bases from J, with 11 bases in between. CDR3 sequence (DNA): TGTGCCAGCAGTCCTGACTCCCCCAATCAGCCCCAGCATTTT. Its protein is CASSPDSPNQPQHF.

Only one count was recorded for this clone. The V gene is TRBV5-1, the J gene TRBJ1-2; 8 bases agree with TRBD1. Germline-derived CDR1 and CDR2 are SGHRS and YFSETQ. This CDR3 is built from 17 residues. The ends lost 4 bases at V and 4 bases at J; junction bases unmatched: 15. The CDR3 region has the DNA TGCGCCAGCAGCAACCGGGACAGGAGTGTGGGAGGCTATGGCTACACCTTC. It is translated as CASSNRDRSVGGYGYTF. Full variable domain (missing parts from reference TRBV5-1 and TRBJ1-2): KAGVTQTPRYLIKTRGQQVTLSCSPISGHRSVSWYQQTPGQGLQFLFEYFSETQRNKGNFPGRFSGRQFSNSRSEMNVSTLELGDSALYLCASSNRDRSVGGYGYTFGSGTRLTVV.

CDR3: CASSTGGTVNTEAFF. CDR3 coding DNA: TGCGCCAGCAGCACTGGTGGGACAGTGAACACTGAAGCTTTCTTT. The chain recombines TRBV5-1 with TRBJ1-1; 7 bases line up with TRBD1. V lost 4 bases, J lost 0 bases, and 6 bases stayed unmatched. Germline V lookup: CDR1 SGHRS, CDR2 YFSETQ. This CDR3 comprises 15 residues.

This chain joins TRBV28 and TRBJ1-2; a weak D match, TRBD1 (5 bases). This CDR3 has 16 amino acids. CDR1 MDHEN and CDR2 SYDVKM come from the germline V gene. V lost 5 bases, J lost 6 bases, and 22 bases lay in between. Here the CDR3 reads CASSTLWQPGGDGYTF. The CDR3 DNA reads TGTGCCAGCAGTACTCTCTGGCAGCCCGGAGGGGATGGCTACACCTTC.

In DNA, the CDR3 is TGTGCCAGCAGTTTCGGTAGCGGCACCTACGAGCAGTACTTC. This translates into CASSFGSGTYEQYF. This chain links TRBV27 with TRBJ2-7; D is possibly TRBD2 (6 bases). The CDR3 runs 14 residues. V lost 3 bases, J lost 2 bases, and 11 bases lay in between. Per the germline V gene, CDR1 is MNHEY and CDR2 is SMNVEV (reference sequence).

This chain's CDR3 is CASSSPRDPSYEQYF. CDR3 nucleotide sequence: TGTGCCAGCAGCTCCCCCCGGGATCCATCCTACGAGCAGTACTTC. The rearrangement uses TRBV28 and TRBJ2-7, with D maybe TRBD2 (5 bases). This CDR3 spans 15 amino acids. CDR1 and CDR2 (germline): MDHEN, SYDVKM. Trimming removed 6 bases from V and 1 base from J, with 16 bases in between.

This rearrangement joins TRBV5-1 to TRBJ1-1; possibly TRBD1 for D (5 bases). The CDR3 covers 13 residues. V lost 2 bases and J lost 4, with 9 bases in between. The germline gives CDR1 SGHRS, CDR2 YFSETQ. The CDR3, as DNA: TGCGCCAGCAGCTTAGGGGCTGGCACTGAAGCTTTCTTT. Its protein product is CASSLGAGTEAFF.

This chain joins TRBV19 and TRBJ2-3; no firm D call. The V end lost 3 bases, the J end lost 5 bases, and 9 bases lay between the germline ends. Germline assignment: CDR1 LNHDA and CDR2 SQIVND (reference sequence). This CDR3 is built from 13 residues. For the CDR3, the DNA is TGTGCCAGTAGTATTAGGGCTAGAGATACGCAGTATTTT. It yields the protein CASSIRARDTQYF.